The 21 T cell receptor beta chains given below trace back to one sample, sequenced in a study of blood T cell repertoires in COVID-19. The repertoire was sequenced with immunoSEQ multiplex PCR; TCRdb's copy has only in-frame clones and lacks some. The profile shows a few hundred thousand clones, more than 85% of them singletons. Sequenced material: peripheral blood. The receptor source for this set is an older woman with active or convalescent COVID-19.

The CDR3 sequence is CASSFSGGAVEQFF. CDR3 sequence (DNA): TGTGCCAGCAGCTTTAGCGGGGGGGCCGTTGAGCAGTTCTTC. V gene TRBV7-9 combines with J gene TRBJ2-1, with 11 bases lining up with TRBD2. CDR1 SEHNR and CDR2 FQNEAQ come from the germline V gene (reference sequence). After removal of 3 bases from V and 9 bases from J, the junction contained 4 bases not matched to a gene. This CDR3 region has 14 residues.

The DNA for the CDR3 is TGTGCCAGCAGTCATAAACAGGGGGACACTGAAGCTTTCTTT. It specifies CASSHKQGDTEAFF. The chain recombines TRBV6-6 with TRBJ1-1, with 8 bases matching TRBD1. The CDR3 is 14 amino acids. Trimming removed 5 bases from V and 3 bases from J; junction bases left unmatched: 5. Germline V gene data show CDR1 as MNHNY and CDR2 as SVGAGI (reference sequence).

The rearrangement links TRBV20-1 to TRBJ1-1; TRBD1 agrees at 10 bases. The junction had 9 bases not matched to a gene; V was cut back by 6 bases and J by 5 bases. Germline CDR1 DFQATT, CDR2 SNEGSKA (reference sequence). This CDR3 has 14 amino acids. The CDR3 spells CSASPTGGGTEAFF. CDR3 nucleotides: TGCAGTGCCAGTCCGACAGGGGGCGGGACTGAAGCTTTCTTT.

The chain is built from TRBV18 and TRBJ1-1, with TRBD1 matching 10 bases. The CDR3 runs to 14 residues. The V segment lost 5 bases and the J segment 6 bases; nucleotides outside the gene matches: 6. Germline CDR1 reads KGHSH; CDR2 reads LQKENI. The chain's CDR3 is CASSSIGTGAEAFF. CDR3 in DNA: TGTGCCAGCTCAAGCATAGGGACAGGGGCTGAAGCTTTCTTT.

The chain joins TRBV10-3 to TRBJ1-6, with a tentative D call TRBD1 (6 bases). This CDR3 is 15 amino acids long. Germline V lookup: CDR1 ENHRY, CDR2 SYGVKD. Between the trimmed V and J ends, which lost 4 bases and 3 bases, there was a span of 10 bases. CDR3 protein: CAISAGQNYNSPLHF. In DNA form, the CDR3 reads TGTGCCATCAGTGCCGGACAGAACTATAATTCACCCCTCCACTTT.

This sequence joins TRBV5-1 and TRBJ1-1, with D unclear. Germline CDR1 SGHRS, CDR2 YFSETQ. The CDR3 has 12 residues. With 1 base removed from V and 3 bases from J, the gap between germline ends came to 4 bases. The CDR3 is CASSLRDTEAFF. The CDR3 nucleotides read TGCGCCAGCAGCTTGAGAGACACTGAAGCTTTCTTT. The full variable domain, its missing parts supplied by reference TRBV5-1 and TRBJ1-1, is KAGVTQTPRYLIKTRGQQVTLSCSPISGHRSVSWYQQTPGQGLQFLFEYFSETQRNKGNFPGRFSGRQFSNSRSEMNVSTLELGDSALYLCASSLRDTEAFFGQGTRLTVV.

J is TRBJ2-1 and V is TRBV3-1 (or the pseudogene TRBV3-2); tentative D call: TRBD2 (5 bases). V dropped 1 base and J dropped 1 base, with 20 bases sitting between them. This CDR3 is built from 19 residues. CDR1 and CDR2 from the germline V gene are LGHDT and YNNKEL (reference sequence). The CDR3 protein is CASSQVSLGLTGSYNEQFF. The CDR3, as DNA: TGTGCCAGCAGCCAAGTTTCCCTCGGGTTGACGGGGTCCTACAATGAGCAGTTCTTC.

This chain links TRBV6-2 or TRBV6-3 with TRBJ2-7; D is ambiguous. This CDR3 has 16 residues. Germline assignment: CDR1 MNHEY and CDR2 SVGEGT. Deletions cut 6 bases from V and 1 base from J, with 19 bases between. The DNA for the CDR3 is TGTGCCAGCAGCCCCTTTTACACACCTTTATCCTACGAGCAGTACTTC. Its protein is CASSPFYTPLSYEQYF.

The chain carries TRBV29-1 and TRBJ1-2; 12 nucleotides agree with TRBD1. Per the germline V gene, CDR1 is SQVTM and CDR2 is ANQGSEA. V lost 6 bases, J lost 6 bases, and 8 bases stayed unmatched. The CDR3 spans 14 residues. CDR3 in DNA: TGCAGCGTCAGACCCCGGGACAGGGGGCATGGCTACACCTTC. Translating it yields CSVRPRDRGHGYTF.

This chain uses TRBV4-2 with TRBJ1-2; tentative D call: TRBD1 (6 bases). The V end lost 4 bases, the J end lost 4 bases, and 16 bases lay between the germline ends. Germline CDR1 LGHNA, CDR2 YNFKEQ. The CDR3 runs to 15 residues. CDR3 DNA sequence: TGTGCCAGCAGCCGGAAAGGGGGGGGGCCCTATGGCTACACCTTC. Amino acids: CASSRKGGGPYGYTF.

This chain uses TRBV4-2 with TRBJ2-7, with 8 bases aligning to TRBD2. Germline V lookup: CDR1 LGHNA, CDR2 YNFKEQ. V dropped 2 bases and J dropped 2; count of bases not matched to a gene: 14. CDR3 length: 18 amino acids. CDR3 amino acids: CASSQKSPSGGHTYEQYF. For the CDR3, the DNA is TGTGCCAGCAGCCAAAAGTCCCCAAGCGGGGGCCATACCTACGAGCAGTACTTC.

This CDR3 reads CASSYSTRSYNSPLHF. The CDR3 region has the DNA TGTGCCAGCAGTTACTCGACTCGGTCTTATAATTCACCCCTCCACTTT. The chain has TRBV6-2 or TRBV6-3 and TRBJ1-6; D unresolved. The CDR3 covers 16 residues. Germline-derived CDR1 and CDR2 are MNHEY and SVGEGT. The V end lost 0 bases, the J end lost 4 bases, and 10 bases lay between the germline ends.

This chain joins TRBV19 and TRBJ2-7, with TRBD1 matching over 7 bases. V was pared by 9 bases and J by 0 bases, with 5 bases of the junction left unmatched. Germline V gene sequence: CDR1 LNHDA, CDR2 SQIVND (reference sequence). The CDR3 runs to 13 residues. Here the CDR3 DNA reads TGTGCCAGGATAAGGGACAGCTCCTACGAGCAGTACTTC. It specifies CARIRDSSYEQYF.

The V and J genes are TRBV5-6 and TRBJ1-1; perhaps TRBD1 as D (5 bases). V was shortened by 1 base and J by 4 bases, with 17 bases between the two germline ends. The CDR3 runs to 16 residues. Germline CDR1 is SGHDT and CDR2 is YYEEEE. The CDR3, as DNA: TGTGCCAGCAGCTTGAAGTTTAGACAAAGGGGCACTGAAGCTTTCTTT. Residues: CASSLKFRQRGTEAFF.

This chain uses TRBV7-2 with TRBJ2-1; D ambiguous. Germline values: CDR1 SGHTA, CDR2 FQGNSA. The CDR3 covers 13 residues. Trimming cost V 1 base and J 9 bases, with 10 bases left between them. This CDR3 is CASSLVGSAEQFF. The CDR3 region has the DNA TGTGCCAGCAGCTTAGTCGGGTCTGCTGAGCAGTTCTTC.

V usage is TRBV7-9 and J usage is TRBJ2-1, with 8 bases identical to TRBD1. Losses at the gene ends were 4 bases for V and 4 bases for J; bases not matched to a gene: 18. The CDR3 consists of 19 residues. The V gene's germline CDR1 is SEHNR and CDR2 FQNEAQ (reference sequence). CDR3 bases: TGTGCCAGCAGCTCTCTTCCCACAGGGGGAGTATACAGGTACAATGAGCAGTTCTTC. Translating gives CASSSLPTGGVYRYNEQFF.

CDR3 loop: CASSDSRGDNQPQHF. The CDR3 DNA follows: TGTGCCAGCAGCGATTCCCGGGGAGACAATCAGCCCCAGCATTTT. The chain carries TRBV7-9 and TRBJ1-5; no clear D gene. This CDR3 contains 15 residues. CDR1 is SEHNR, CDR2 FQNEAQ, per germline (reference sequence). V lost 5 bases and J lost 3, with 14 bases in between.

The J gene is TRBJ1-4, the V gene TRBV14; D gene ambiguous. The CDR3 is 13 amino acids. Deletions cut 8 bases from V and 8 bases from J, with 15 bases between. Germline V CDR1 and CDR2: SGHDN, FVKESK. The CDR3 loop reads CASRAGSGEKLFF. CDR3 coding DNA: TGTGCCAGCCGGGCGGGATCGGGGGAAAAACTGTTTTTT. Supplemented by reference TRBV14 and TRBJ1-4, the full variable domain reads EAGVTQFPSHSVIEKGQTVTLRCDPISGHDNLYWYRRVMGKEIKFLLHFVKESKQDESGMPNNRFLAERTGGTYSTLKVQPAELEDSGVYFCASRAGSGEKLFFGSGTQLSVL.

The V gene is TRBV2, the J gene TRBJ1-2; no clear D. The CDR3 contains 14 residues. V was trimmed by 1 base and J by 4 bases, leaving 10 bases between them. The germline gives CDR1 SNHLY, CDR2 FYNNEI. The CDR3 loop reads CASSEEWGGYGYTF. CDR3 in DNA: TGTGCCAGCAGTGAAGAGTGGGGAGGCTATGGCTACACCTTC.

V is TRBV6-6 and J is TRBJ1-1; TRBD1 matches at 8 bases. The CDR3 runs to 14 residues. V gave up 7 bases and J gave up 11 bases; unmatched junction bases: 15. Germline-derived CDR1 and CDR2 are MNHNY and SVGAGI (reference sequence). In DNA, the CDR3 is TGTGCCAGCACTCTCCGGACAGGGAACGGGGAGGCTTTCTTT. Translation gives CASTLRTGNGEAFF.

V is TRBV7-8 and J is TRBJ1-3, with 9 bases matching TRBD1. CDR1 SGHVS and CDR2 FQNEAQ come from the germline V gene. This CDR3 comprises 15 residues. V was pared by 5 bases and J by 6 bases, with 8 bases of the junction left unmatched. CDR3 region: CASSPGTGRVNTIYF. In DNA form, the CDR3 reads TGTGCCAGCAGCCCGGGGACAGGGCGTGTAAACACCATATATTTT.